Ten or more counts support the clone carrying this T cell receptor (beta chain). This specimen belongs to a study of CD8 T cells in ankylosing spondylitis. Using its own MiXCR run on the 5' RACE reads, TCRdb lists one record per CDR3 protein. The data contain 250,000 to 350,000 distinct CDR3 sequences, 20% of them singletons. CDR3 size: 13 residues. Germline loops: CDR1 DFQATT, CDR2 SNEGSKA (reference sequence). V shed 0 bases and J shed 7 bases, with 12 bases lying between them. This receptor was identified in a male donor with ankylosing spondylitis or in good health (not recorded which). The sample comprised blood, either unsorted or a sorted T cell fraction (not recorded which). The V and J genes are TRBV20-1 and TRBJ2-5, with D uncertain. The CDR3 nucleotides are TGCAGTGCTAGAGATCCGGGCGCCCTGACCCAGTACTTC. This codes for CSARDPGALTQYF.